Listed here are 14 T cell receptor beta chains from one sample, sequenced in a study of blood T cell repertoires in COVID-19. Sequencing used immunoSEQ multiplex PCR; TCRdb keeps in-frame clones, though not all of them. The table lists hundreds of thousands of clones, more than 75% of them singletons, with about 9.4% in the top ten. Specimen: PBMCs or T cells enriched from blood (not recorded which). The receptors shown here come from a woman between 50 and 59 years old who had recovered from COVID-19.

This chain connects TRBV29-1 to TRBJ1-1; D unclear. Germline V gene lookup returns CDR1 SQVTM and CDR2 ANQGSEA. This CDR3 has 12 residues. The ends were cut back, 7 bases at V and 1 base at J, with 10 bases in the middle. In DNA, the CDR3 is TGCAGCGCAAGAGTCGGGAACACTGAAGCTTTCTTT. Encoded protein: CSARVGNTEAFF. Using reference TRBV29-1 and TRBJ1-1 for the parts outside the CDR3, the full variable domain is SAVISQKPSRDICQRGTSLTIQCQVDSQVTMMFWYRQQPGQSLTLIATANQGSEATYESGFVIDKFPISRPNLTFSTLTVSNMSPEDSSIYLCSARVGNTEAFFGQGTRLTVV.

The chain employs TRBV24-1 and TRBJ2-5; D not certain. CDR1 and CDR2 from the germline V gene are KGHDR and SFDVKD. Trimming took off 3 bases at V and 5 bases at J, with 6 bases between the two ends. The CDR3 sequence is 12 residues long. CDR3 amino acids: CATSDPRETQYF. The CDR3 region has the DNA TGTGCCACCAGTGATCCCCGGGAGACCCAGTACTTC.

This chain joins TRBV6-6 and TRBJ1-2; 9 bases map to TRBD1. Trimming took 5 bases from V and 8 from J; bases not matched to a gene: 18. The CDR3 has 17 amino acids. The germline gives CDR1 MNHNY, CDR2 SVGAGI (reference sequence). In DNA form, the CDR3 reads TGTGCCAGCAGTCCCCCCTCCGTACAGGGGGCCCGTGGGGGCTACACCTTC. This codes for CASSPPSVQGARGGYTF.

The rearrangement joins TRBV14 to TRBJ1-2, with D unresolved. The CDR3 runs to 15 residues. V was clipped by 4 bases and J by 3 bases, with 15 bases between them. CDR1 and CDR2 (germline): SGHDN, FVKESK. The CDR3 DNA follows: TGTGCCAGCAGCCCTTGGCTGGTCTCCGACTATGGCTACACCTTC. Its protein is CASSPWLVSDYGYTF. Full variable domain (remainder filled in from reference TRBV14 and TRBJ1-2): EAGVTQFPSHSVIEKGQTVTLRCDPISGHDNLYWYRRVMGKEIKFLLHFVKESKQDESGMPNNRFLAERTGGTYSTLKVQPAELEDSGVYFCASSPWLVSDYGYTFGSGTRLTVV.

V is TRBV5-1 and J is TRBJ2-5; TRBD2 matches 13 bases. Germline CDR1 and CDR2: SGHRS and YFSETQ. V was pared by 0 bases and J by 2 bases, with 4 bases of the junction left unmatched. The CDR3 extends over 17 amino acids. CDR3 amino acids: CASSLAGLAGKQETQYF. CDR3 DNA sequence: TGCGCCAGCAGCTTGGCGGGACTAGCGGGGAAACAAGAGACCCAGTACTTC. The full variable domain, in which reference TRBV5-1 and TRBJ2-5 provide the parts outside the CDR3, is KAGVTQTPRYLIKTRGQQVTLSCSPISGHRSVSWYQQTPGQGLQFLFEYFSETQRNKGNFPGRFSGRQFSNSRSEMNVSTLELGDSALYLCASSLAGLAGKQETQYFGPGTRLLVL.

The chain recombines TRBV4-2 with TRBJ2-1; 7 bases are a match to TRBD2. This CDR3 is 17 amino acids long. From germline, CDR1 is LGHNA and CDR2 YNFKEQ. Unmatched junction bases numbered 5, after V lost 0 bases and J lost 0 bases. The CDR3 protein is CASSQDLGGGSYNEQFF. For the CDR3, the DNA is TGTGCCAGCAGCCAAGATTTGGGGGGGGGCTCCTACAATGAGCAGTTCTTC.

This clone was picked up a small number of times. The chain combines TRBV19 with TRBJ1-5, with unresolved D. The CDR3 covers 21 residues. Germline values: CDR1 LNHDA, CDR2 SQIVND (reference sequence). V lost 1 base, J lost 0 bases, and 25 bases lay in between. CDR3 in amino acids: CASSIVPFRRNRNYSNQPQHF. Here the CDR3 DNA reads TGTGCCAGTAGTATAGTCCCCTTTCGGAGAAACCGAAACTATAGCAATCAGCCCCAGCATTTT. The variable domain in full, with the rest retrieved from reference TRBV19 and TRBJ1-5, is DGGITQSPKYLFRKEGQNVTLSCEQNLNHDAMYWYRQDPGQGLRLIYYSQIVNDFQKGDIAEGYSVSREKKESFPLTVTSAQKNPTAFYLCASSIVPFRRNRNYSNQPQHFGDGTRLSIL.

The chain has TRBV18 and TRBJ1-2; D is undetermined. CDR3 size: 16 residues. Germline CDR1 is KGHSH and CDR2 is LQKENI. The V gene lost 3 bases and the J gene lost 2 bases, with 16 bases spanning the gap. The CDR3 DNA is TGTGCCAGCTCACCTTCCGTAGAGACGGGAAACTATGGCTACACCTTC. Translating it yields CASSPSVETGNYGYTF.

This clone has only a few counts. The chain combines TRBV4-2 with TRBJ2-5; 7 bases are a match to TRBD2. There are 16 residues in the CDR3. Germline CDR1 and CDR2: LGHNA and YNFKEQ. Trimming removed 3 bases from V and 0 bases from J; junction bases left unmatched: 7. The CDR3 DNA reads TGTGCCAGCAGCCAGGGAGCGGGGCCGTACCAAGAGACCCAGTACTTC. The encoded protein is CASSQGAGPYQETQYF.

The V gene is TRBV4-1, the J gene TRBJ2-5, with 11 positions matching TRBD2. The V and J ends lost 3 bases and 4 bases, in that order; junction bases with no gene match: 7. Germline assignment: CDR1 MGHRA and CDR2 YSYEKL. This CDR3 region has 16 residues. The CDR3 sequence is CASSQAHLAGGETQYF. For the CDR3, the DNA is TGCGCCAGCAGCCAGGCCCATCTAGCGGGGGGAGAGACCCAGTACTTC.

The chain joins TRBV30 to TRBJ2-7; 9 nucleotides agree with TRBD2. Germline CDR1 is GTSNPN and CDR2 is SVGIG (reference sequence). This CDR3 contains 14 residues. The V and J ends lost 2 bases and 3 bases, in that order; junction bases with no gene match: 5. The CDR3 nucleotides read TGTGCCTGGAGTCTTAGCGGGGGAGGCTACGAGCAGTACTTC. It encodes CAWSLSGGGYEQYF. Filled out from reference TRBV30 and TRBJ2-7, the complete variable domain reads SQTIHQWPATLVQPVGSPLSLECTVEGTSNPNLYWYRQAAGRGLQLLFYSVGIGQISSEVPQNLSASRPQDRQFILSSKKLLLSDSGFYLCAWSLSGGGYEQYFGPGTRLTVT.

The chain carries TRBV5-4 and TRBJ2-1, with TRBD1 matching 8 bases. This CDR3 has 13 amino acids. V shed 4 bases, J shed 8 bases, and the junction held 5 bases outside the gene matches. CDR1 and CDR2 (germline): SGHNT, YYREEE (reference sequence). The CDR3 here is CASSQDRVHEQFF. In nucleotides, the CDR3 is TGTGCCAGCAGCCAGGACAGGGTGCATGAGCAGTTCTTC.

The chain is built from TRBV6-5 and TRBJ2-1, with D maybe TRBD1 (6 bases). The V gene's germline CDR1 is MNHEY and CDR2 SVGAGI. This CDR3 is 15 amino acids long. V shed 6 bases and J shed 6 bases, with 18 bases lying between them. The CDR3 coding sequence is TGTGCCAGCAGCCTCCCGGACAGAGAGGGCAATGAGCAGTTCTTC. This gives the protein CASSLPDREGNEQFF.

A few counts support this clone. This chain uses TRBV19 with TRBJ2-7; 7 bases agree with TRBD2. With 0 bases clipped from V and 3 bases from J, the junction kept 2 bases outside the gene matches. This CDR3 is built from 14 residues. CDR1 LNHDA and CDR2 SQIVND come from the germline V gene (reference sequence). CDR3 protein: CASSIDGGFYEQYF. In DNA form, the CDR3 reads TGTGCCAGTAGTATAGACGGGGGGTTCTACGAGCAGTACTTC.